This T cell receptor (beta chain) was profiled in a study of blood T cell repertoires in COVID-19. In the study overall: The United States, Italy and Spain were the sources of the acute and convalescent COVID-19 samples. T cells, B-cell-depleted T cells, or PBMCs supplied cDNA or gDNA.

Per the original data handling: The assay estimated nucleated cells by amplifying reference gene primers. Profiling relied on immunoSEQ multiplex PCR, and the TCRdb table lists in-frame clones only, not all of them. That table gives V, J and clone size, and the DNA gave D and trimming. The sample holds more than 70,000 clones, about four fifths seen once. With V trimmed by 5 bases and J by 5 bases, 6 bases remained unmatched. Germline V gives CDR1 SGHVS, CDR2 FQNEAQ. The CDR3 covers 13 residues. The sequence derives from a woman of 80 years or more with active or convalescent COVID-19. Specimen: peripheral blood. The rearrangement joins TRBV7-8 to TRBJ2-7, with 7 bases identical to TRBD1. CDR3 in amino acids: CASSRLGTDEQYF. DNA for the CDR3: TGTGCCAGCAGCCGCCTAGGGACAGACGAGCAGTACTTC.